The 30 T cell receptor beta chains reported below all come from one sample, sequenced in a study of blood T cell repertoires in COVID-19. This table comes from immunoSEQ multiplex PCR, and its TCRdb copy is limited to in-frame clones, with some not included. Altogether more than 50,000 clones are present, around 70% being singletons, with the ten largest covering roughly 14%. The sequencing sample was made of peripheral blood. Receptors were obtained from a woman in her 70s with acute or convalescent COVID-19.

The chain has TRBV12-3 or TRBV12-4 and TRBJ2-7, with D tentatively TRBD1 (5 bases). Trimming stripped 6 bases from V and 3 bases from J, with 12 bases between. The CDR3 is 13 residues long. Here the CDR3 DNA reads TGTGCCAGCAGGTCGACAGATGTCTACGAGCAGTACGTC. It yields the protein CASRSTDVYEQYV.

The chain employs TRBV7-2 and TRBJ2-1; 7 nucleotides agree with TRBD1. Germline trimming cut 2 bases from V and 13 bases from J; bases unmatched to any gene: 11. Germline CDR1 and CDR2: SGHTA and FQGNSA. CDR3 length equals 14 residues. The CDR3: CASSLWDSPQGQFF. CDR3 DNA: TGTGCCAGCAGCTTATGGGACAGTCCTCAGGGACAGTTCTTC.

DNA of the CDR3: TGTGCCAGCAGTGAAGAGGCTAGCGGGGGAGAGACCCAGTACTTC. Its translation is CASSEEASGGETQYF. The gene calls are TRBV2 and TRBJ2-5; 10 nucleotides match TRBD2. The CDR3 totals 15 residues. The V and J ends lost 1 base and 4 bases, in that order; junction bases with no gene match: 3. Germline CDR1 is SNHLY and CDR2 is FYNNEI.

The rearrangement joins TRBV7-6 to TRBJ1-1; D call uncertain. The V gene's germline CDR1 is SGHVS and CDR2 FNYEAQ. The length of the CDR3 is 15 residues. V was trimmed by 5 bases and J by 0 bases, leaving 13 bases between them. The CDR3, as DNA: TGTGCCAGCAGCCGTAACCCCCAGTTGAACACTGAAGCTTTCTTT. Translated, it gives CASSRNPQLNTEAFF. Based on the CDR3 plus reference TRBV7-6 and TRBJ1-1, the full variable domain is GAGVSQSPRYKVTKRGQDVALRCDPISGHVSLYWYRQALGQGPEFLTYFNYEAQQDKSGLPNDRFSAERPEGSISTLTIQRTEQRDSAMYRCASSRNPQLNTEAFFGQGTRLTVV.

The chain recombines TRBV4-1 with TRBJ2-3; possibly TRBD1 for D (6 bases). The germline V gene has CDR1 MGHRA and CDR2 YSYEKL. CDR3 length: 22 residues. V lost 2 bases, J lost 1 base, and 31 bases lay in between. The chain's CDR3 is CASSQKPNKLPRAPGGTDTQYF. In nucleotides, the CDR3 is TGCGCCAGCAGCCAAAAACCCAATAAATTACCCCGCGCCCCAGGGGGCACAGATACGCAGTATTTT.

This sequence joins TRBV10-3 and TRBJ1-4; D ambiguous. Trimming pared 2 bases from V and 1 base from J, leaving 11 bases between. CDR1 is ENHRY and CDR2 is SYGVKD in the germline V gene. This CDR3 contains 16 residues. Here the CDR3 DNA reads TGTGCCATCAGTGAGGAGGGATCGGGAACTAATGAAAAACTGTTTTTT. Translating it yields CAISEEGSGTNEKLFF.

The chain employs TRBV30 and TRBJ1-1; no reliable D call. V lost 2 bases, J lost 1 base, and 8 bases lay in between. The CDR3 loop spans 13 amino acids. Germline V gene sequence: CDR1 GTSNPN, CDR2 SVGIG (reference sequence). This CDR3 reads CAWSRVSNTEAFF. CDR3 DNA: TGTGCCTGGAGTAGAGTCTCGAACACTGAAGCTTTCTTT. Using reference TRBV30 and TRBJ1-1 for the parts outside the CDR3, the full variable domain is SQTIHQWPATLVQPVGSPLSLECTVEGTSNPNLYWYRQAAGRGLQLLFYSVGIGQISSEVPQNLSASRPQDRQFILSSKKLLLSDSGFYLCAWSRVSNTEAFFGQGTRLTVV.

Concerning this clone: The same CDR3 arises from other DNA sequences in this sample as well. This sequence joins TRBV5-1 and TRBJ1-5; 7 positions match TRBD1. The CDR3 contains 15 residues. Germline lookup yields CDR1 SGHRS and CDR2 YFSETQ. The J segment lost 4 bases and the V segment lost 0 bases, leaving 4 bases of the junction unmatched. Written as DNA, the CDR3 is TGCGCCAGCAGCTTGGAAGGGGGCCGAAATCAGCCCCAGCATTTT. Residues: CASSLEGGRNQPQHF.

This chain links TRBV7-9 with TRBJ1-2; D uncertain. The germline V gene encodes CDR1 SEHNR and CDR2 FQNEAQ (reference sequence). The CDR3 contains 12 residues. CDR3: CGEYGPQYGYTF. CDR3 coding DNA: TGTGGCGAGTATGGGCCACAATATGGCTACACCTTC.

The chain has TRBV30 and TRBJ2-1, with TRBD2 matching over 9 bases. Per the germline V gene, CDR1 is GTSNPN and CDR2 is SVGIG (reference sequence). This CDR3 spans 16 amino acids. The ends lost 0 bases at V and 6 bases at J; junction bases unmatched: 9. The chain's CDR3 is CAWSVQGGGAGNEQFF. The CDR3 coding sequence is TGTGCCTGGAGTGTACAGGGCGGGGGGGCAGGCAATGAGCAGTTCTTC.

The gene calls are TRBV29-1 and TRBJ2-1; 9 bases fit TRBD2. The germline gives CDR1 SQVTM, CDR2 ANQGSEA. The CDR3 loop spans 15 amino acids. V dropped 3 bases and J dropped 5; count of bases not matched to a gene: 8. The CDR3 coding sequence is TGCAGCGTTGATCGGCGGGGGGGCACCCACAATGAGCAGTTCTTC. This codes for CSVDRRGGTHNEQFF.

V usage is TRBV5-4 and J usage is TRBJ2-7; 8 bases fit TRBD2. Germline assignment: CDR1 SGHNT and CDR2 YYREEE (reference sequence). This CDR3 is 14 amino acids long. Losses at the gene ends were 1 base for V and 6 bases for J; bases not matched to a gene: 6. CDR3 DNA: TGTGCCAGCAGCTTGAACGGGAGGGTCGCCGAGCAGTACTTC. Its protein is CASSLNGRVAEQYF.

This chain links TRBV18 with TRBJ1-2; D is undetermined. Looked up from germline, CDR1 is KGHSH and CDR2 is LQKENI. The length of the CDR3 is 12 residues. Between the trimmed V and J ends, which lost 1 base and 7 bases, there was a span of 7 bases. The CDR3 DNA reads TGTGCCAGCTCACCACGGGAGGGTGGCTACACCTTC. Its protein is CASSPREGGYTF. The full variable domain, rest sourced from reference TRBV18 and TRBJ1-2, is NAGVMQNPRHLVRRRGQEARLRCSPMKGHSHVYWYRQLPEEGLKFMVYLQKENIIDESGMPKERFSAEFPKEGPSILRIQQVVRGDSAAYFCASSPREGGYTFGSGTRLTVV.

The chain uses TRBV3-1 (or the pseudogene TRBV3-2) and TRBJ2-2, with TRBD2 matching over 10 bases. The CDR3 runs to 16 residues. From germline, CDR1 is LGHDT and CDR2 YNNKEL (reference sequence). V was clipped by 7 bases and J by 5 bases; unmatched bases: 10. CDR3 nucleotides: TGTGCCAGCAATATCGTAGCGGGGGGATATACCGGGGAGCTGTTTTTT. Translating gives CASNIVAGGYTGELFF.

CDR3: CASSSGQASSYNSPLHF. The CDR3 DNA follows: TGTGCCAGCAGCTCCGGACAGGCGAGCTCCTATAATTCACCCCTCCACTTT. The V and J genes are TRBV7-8 and TRBJ1-6, with TRBD1 matching over 7 bases. The ends lost 4 bases at V and 0 bases at J; junction bases unmatched: 6. This CDR3 is built from 17 residues. CDR1 is SGHVS, CDR2 FQNEAQ, per germline.

This clone was seen only a few times. The V gene is TRBV5-1, the J gene TRBJ1-2; 7 bases are shared with TRBD1. The CDR3 length is 12 residues. Germline V gene lookup returns CDR1 SGHRS and CDR2 YFSETQ. The ends lost 6 bases at V and 6 bases at J; junction bases unmatched: 5. The chain's CDR3 is CASIGGMDGYTF. In nucleotides, the CDR3 is TGCGCCAGCATAGGGGGCATGGATGGCTACACCTTC.

This clone occurred a few times. The chain links TRBV30 to TRBJ1-6, with 8 positions matching TRBD1. The CDR3 spans 15 residues. V lost 2 bases to trimming and J lost 7 bases; unmatched junction nucleotides: 7. Germline CDR1 GTSNPN, CDR2 SVGIG (reference sequence). The CDR3 DNA is TGTGCCTGGAGTAGGAGAGGGACAGGAAATTCACCCCTCCACTTT. Translated: CAWSRRGTGNSPLHF.

The sample holds one count of this clone. The V call is TRBV19, the J call TRBJ2-1; 9 bases match TRBD1. The V segment lost 6 bases and the J segment 8 bases; nucleotides outside the gene matches: 11. Germline values: CDR1 LNHDA, CDR2 SQIVND (reference sequence). The CDR3 runs to 15 residues. CDR3 amino acids: CASRAGQGLWDEQFF. CDR3 nucleotides: TGTGCCAGTAGGGCCGGACAGGGGTTGTGGGATGAGCAGTTCTTC. Combining the CDR3 with reference TRBV19 and TRBJ2-1 gives the whole variable domain DGGITQSPKYLFRKEGQNVTLSCEQNLNHDAMYWYRQDPGQGLRLIYYSQIVNDFQKGDIAEGYSVSREKKESFPLTVTSAQKNPTAFYLCASRAGQGLWDEQFFGPGTRLTVL.

J is TRBJ1-2 and V is TRBV29-1; D is unresolved. Germline V gene sequence: CDR1 SQVTM, CDR2 ANQGSEA. Trimming removed 6 bases from V and 6 bases from J, with 11 bases in between. The CDR3 is made up of 11 amino acids. In nucleotides, the CDR3 is TGCAGCGTCTGGAGGACGGATGGCTACACCTTC. Its protein product is CSVWRTDGYTF.

The gene calls are TRBV18 and TRBJ1-2; the match to TRBD1 covers 8 bases. From germline, CDR1 is KGHSH and CDR2 LQKENI. The J segment lost 4 bases and the V segment lost 0 bases, leaving 4 bases of the junction unmatched. This CDR3 contains 15 residues. CDR3 region: CASSPPAGGLYGYTF. The CDR3 region has the DNA TGTGCCAGCTCACCACCGGCAGGGGGCCTCTATGGCTACACCTTC. The whole variable domain, filled in from reference TRBV18 and TRBJ1-2, reads NAGVMQNPRHLVRRRGQEARLRCSPMKGHSHVYWYRQLPEEGLKFMVYLQKENIIDESGMPKERFSAEFPKEGPSILRIQQVVRGDSAAYFCASSPPAGGLYGYTFGSGTRLTVV.

V usage is TRBV27 and J usage is TRBJ2-2, with D possibly matching TRBD1 (5 bases). The CDR3 is 13 residues long. The V end lost 7 bases, the J end lost 7 bases, and 13 bases lay between the germline ends. The germline CDR1 and CDR2 sequences are MNHEY and SMNVEV (reference sequence). The CDR3 DNA follows: TGTGCCAGCACCCTCCTTAGGGGCGGGGAGCTGTTTTTT. Protein product: CASTLLRGGELFF.

CDR3 in DNA: TGCGCCAGCAGCCCAAAAGCGGCTAGCGGGGGGACTAGCACAGATACGCAGTATTTT. Protein: CASSPKAASGGTSTDTQYF. The rearrangement uses TRBV5-1 and TRBJ2-3; 11 positions match TRBD2. The V and J ends lost 4 bases and 0 bases, in that order; junction bases with no gene match: 13. Per germline, CDR1 SGHRS and CDR2 YFSETQ. The CDR3 has 19 amino acids.

This clone was recorded only once. CDR3 in DNA: TGTGCCAGCAGTTACGGTGGATGGAGGACTGAAGCTTTCTTT. It specifies CASSYGGWRTEAFF. The V gene is TRBV6-2 or TRBV6-3, the J gene TRBJ1-1; D remains ambiguous. Trimming stripped 2 bases from V and 5 bases from J, with 12 bases between. This CDR3 is 14 amino acids long. Germline loops: CDR1 MNHEY, CDR2 SVGEGT.

The chain links TRBV2 to TRBJ1-5; TRBD1 might be the D (5 bases). Per the germline V gene, CDR1 is SNHLY and CDR2 is FYNNEI. This CDR3 contains 14 residues. Trimming took off 8 bases at V and 7 bases at J, with 18 bases between the two ends. CDR3: CASSTGGGKQPQHF. The DNA for the CDR3 is TGTGCCAGCTCGACGGGGGGAGGAAAACAGCCCCAGCATTTT.

The chain recombines TRBV5-6 with TRBJ2-1, with TRBD2 identical over 7 bases. This CDR3 contains 15 residues. V lost 4 bases and J lost 2; bases outside the gene matches: 6. Germline-derived CDR1 and CDR2 are SGHDT and YYEEEE. The CDR3 region is CASSRGELAYNEQFF. The CDR3 nucleotides are TGTGCCAGCAGCCGGGGGGAGCTTGCCTACAATGAGCAGTTCTTC.

CDR3 DNA sequence: TGTGCCAGCAGCTTGCAGCGGTACTATAATTCACCCCTCCACTTT. Its translation is CASSLQRYYNSPLHF. The rearrangement uses TRBV5-6 and TRBJ1-6; D is ambiguous. Germline CDR1 is SGHDT and CDR2 is YYEEEE. V was clipped by 1 base and J by 3 bases, with 8 bases between them. The CDR3 totals 15 residues.

The V call is TRBV6-5, the J call TRBJ2-1; the D gene is possibly TRBD2 (5 bases). Trimming stripped 8 bases from V and 9 bases from J, with 17 bases between. The CDR3 loop spans 13 amino acids. CDR1 is MNHEY, CDR2 SVGAGI, per germline. The CDR3, as DNA: TGTGCCAGCTCCCCCCAGCGGATGGGTGAGCAGTTCTTC. It is translated as CASSPQRMGEQFF.

This clone has just a few counts. V and J are TRBV12-2 and TRBJ2-7; the DNA was not used to check the table's D call, TRBD1. TRBV12-2 is termed a pseudogene. The CDR3 is 15 amino acids. The DNA of the CDR3 is TGTGCAAGTCGCTTAGCTGTGGGGCCGATCTACGAGCAGTACGTC. Its translation: CASRLAVGPIYEQYV.

The V call is TRBV7-9, the J call TRBJ1-2, with 7 bases identical to TRBD1. The trim removed 6 bases at V and 5 bases at J, leaving 9 bases unmatched. Germline-derived CDR1 and CDR2 are SEHNR and FQNEAQ (reference sequence). The CDR3 runs to 14 residues. The CDR3 loop reads CASSPGTAFYGYTF. CDR3 coding DNA: TGTGCCAGCAGTCCCGGGACAGCATTTTATGGCTACACCTTC.

V is TRBV3-1 (or the pseudogene TRBV3-2) and J is TRBJ1-6; D gene ambiguous. There are 18 residues in the CDR3. Germline assignment: CDR1 LGHDT and CDR2 YNNKEL (reference sequence). Trimming stripped 5 bases from V and 1 base from J, with 18 bases between. This CDR3 is CASSSHPEGGSYNSPLHF. The CDR3 nucleotides are TGTGCCAGCAGCTCGCACCCGGAGGGTGGGTCCTATAATTCACCCCTCCACTTT.